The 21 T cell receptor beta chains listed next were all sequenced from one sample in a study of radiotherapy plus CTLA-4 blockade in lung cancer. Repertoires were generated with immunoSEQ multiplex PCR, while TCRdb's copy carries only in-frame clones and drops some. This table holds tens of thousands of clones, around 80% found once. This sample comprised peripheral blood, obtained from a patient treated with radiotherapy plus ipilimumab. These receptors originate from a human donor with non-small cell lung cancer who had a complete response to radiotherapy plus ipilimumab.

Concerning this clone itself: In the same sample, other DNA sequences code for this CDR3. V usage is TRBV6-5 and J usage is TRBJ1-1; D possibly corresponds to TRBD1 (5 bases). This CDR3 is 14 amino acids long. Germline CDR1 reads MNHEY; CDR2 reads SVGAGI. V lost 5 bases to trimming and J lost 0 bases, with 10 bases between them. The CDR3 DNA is TGTGCCAGCAGTCCCGGGACGGTGAACACTGAAGCTTTCTTT. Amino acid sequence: CASSPGTVNTEAFF.

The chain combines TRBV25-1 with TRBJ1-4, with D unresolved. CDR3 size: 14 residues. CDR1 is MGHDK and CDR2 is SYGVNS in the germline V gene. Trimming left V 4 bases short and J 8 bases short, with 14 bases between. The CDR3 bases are TGTGCCAGCAGTGTCCCGGACCGGCAGGAAAAACTGTTTTTT. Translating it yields CASSVPDRQEKLFF.

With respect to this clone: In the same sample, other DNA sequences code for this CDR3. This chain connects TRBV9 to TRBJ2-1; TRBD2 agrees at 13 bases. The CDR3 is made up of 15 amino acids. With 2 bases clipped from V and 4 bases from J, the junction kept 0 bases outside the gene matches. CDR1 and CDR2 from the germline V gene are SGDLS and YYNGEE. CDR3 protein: CASSVGLAGYNEQFF. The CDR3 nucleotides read TGTGCCAGCAGCGTGGGACTAGCGGGGTACAATGAGCAGTTCTTC.

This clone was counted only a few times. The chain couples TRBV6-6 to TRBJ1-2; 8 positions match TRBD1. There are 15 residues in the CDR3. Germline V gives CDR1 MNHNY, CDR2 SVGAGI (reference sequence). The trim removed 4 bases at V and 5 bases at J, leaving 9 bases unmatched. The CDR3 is CASSSMDRVEYGYTF. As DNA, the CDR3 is TGTGCCAGCAGTTCTATGGACAGGGTCGAGTATGGCTACACCTTC.

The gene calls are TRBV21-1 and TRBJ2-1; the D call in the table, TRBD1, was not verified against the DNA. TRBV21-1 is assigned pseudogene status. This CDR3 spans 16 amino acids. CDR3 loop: CASSKFLGQHYNEQFF. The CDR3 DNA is TGTGCCAGCAGCAAGTTCCTAGGACAGCACTACAATGAGCAGTTCTTC.

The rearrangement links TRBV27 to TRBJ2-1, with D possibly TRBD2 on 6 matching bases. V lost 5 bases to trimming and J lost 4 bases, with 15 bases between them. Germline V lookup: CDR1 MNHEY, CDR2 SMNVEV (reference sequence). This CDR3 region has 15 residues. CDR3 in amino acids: CASSGLGGGYNEQFF. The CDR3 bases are TGTGCCAGCAGTGGCCTGGGAGGAGGGTACAATGAGCAGTTCTTC.

The CDR3 region has the DNA TGTGCCAGCAGCTTCAGCTTGGTAGACAATGAGCAGTTCTTC. Its translation: CASSFSLVDNEQFF. This rearrangement joins TRBV7-2 to TRBJ2-1; D unresolved. The V end was cut by 3 bases, the J end by 5 bases, with 11 bases between. This CDR3 has 14 amino acids. Germline V gene lookup returns CDR1 SGHTA and CDR2 FQGNSA.

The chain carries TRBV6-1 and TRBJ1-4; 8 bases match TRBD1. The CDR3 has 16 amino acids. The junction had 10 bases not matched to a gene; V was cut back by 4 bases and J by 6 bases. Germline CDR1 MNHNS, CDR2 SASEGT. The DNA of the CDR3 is TGTGCCAGCAGTGCCGGACAGGGACTTCAATATGAAAAACTGTTTTTT. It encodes CASSAGQGLQYEKLFF.

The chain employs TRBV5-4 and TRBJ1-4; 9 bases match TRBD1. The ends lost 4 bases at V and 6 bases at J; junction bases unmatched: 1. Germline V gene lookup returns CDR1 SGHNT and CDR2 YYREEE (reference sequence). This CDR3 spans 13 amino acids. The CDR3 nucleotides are TGTGCCAGCAGCAGGGACAGGGATGAAAAACTGTTTTTT. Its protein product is CASSRDRDEKLFF.

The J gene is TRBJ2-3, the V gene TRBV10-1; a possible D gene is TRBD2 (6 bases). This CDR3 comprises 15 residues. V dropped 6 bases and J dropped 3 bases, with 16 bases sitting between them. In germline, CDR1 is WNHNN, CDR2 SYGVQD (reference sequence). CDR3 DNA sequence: TGCGCCAGCAGCGTGCGGAGGGAGTCTACAGATACGCAGTATTTT. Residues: CASSVRRESTDTQYF.

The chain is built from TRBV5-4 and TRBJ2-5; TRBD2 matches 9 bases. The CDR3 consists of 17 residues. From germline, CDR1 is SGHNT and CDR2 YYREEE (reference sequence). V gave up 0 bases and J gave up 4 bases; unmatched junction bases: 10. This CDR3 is CASSLGSAGGVSETQYF. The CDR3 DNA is TGTGCCAGCAGCTTGGGCTCAGCGGGAGGAGTGTCAGAGACCCAGTACTTC.

CDR3 coding DNA: TGTGCCAGCTCACCCCGATCAGGGGTACATCAGCCCCAGCATTTT. Protein: CASSPRSGVHQPQHF. The rearrangement uses TRBV18 and TRBJ1-5; D perhaps matches TRBD1 (6 bases). The V end lost 3 bases, the J end lost 5 bases, and 14 bases lay between the germline ends. The germline gives CDR1 KGHSH, CDR2 LQKENI. The CDR3 has 15 amino acids. Using reference TRBV18 and TRBJ1-5 for the parts outside the CDR3, the full variable domain is NAGVMQNPRHLVRRRGQEARLRCSPMKGHSHVYWYRQLPEEGLKFMVYLQKENIIDESGMPKERFSAEFPKEGPSILRIQQVVRGDSAAYFCASSPRSGVHQPQHFGDGTRLSIL.

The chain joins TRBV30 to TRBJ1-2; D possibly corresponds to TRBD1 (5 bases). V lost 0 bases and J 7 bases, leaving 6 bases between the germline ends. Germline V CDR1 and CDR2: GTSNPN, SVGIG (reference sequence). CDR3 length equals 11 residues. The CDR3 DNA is TGTGCCTGGAGTGTAGGGGTTGGCTACACCTTC. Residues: CAWSVGVGYTF.

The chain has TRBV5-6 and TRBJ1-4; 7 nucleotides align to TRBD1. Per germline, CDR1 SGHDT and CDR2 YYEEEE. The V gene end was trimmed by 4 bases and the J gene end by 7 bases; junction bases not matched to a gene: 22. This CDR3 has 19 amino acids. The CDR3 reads CASSPTGQAQLAYGEKLFF. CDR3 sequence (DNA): TGTGCCAGCAGCCCTACAGGACAGGCTCAACTAGCATATGGTGAAAAACTGTTTTTT.

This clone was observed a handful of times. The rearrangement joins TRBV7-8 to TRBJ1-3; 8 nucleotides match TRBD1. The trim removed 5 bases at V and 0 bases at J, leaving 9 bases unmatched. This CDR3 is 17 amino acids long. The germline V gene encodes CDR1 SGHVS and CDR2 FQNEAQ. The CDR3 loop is CASSASRGLPSGNTIYF. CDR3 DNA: TGTGCCAGCAGCGCTAGCAGGGGGCTGCCCTCTGGAAACACCATATATTTT.

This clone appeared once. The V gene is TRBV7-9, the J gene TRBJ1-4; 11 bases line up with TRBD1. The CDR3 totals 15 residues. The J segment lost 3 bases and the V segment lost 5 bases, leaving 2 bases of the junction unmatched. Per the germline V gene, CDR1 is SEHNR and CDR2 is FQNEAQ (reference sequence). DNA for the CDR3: TGTGCCAGCAGCATGGGACAGGGGGCTAATGAAAAACTGTTTTTT. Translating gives CASSMGQGANEKLFF.

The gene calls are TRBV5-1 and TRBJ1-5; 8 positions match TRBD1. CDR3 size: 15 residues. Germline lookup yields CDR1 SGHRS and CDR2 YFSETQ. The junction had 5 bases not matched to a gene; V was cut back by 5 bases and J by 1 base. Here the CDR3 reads CASRQGVGSNQPQHF. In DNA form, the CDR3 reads TGCGCCAGCAGACAGGGGGTCGGAAGCAATCAGCCCCAGCATTTT.

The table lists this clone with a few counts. The CDR3 sequence: CASSGTGSYEQYF. CDR3 in DNA: TGTGCCAGCTCAGGGACAGGCTCCTACGAGCAGTACTTC. The rearrangement joins TRBV18 to TRBJ2-7; 8 positions agree with TRBD1. V lost 5 bases and J lost 0; bases outside the gene matches: 0. The CDR3 has 13 amino acids. Germline lookup yields CDR1 KGHSH and CDR2 LQKENI.

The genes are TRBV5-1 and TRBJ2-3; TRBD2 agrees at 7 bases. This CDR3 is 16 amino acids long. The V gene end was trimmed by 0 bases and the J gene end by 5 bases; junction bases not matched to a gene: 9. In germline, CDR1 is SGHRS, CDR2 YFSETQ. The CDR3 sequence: CASSLASGAPGDTQYF. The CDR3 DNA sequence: TGCGCCAGCAGCTTGGCCAGCGGGGCACCGGGAGATACGCAGTATTTT. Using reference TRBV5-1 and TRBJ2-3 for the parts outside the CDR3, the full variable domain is KAGVTQTPRYLIKTRGQQVTLSCSPISGHRSVSWYQQTPGQGLQFLFEYFSETQRNKGNFPGRFSGRQFSNSRSEMNVSTLELGDSALYLCASSLASGAPGDTQYFGPGTRLTVL.

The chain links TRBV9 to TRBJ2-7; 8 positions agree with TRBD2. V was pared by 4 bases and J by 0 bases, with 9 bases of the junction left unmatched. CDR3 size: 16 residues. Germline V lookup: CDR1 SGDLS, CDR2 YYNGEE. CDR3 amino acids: CASSPRGGLTSYEQYF. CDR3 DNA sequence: TGTGCCAGCAGCCCTCGGGGGGGGCTTACCTCCTACGAGCAGTACTTC. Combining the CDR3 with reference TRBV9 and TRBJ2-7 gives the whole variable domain DSGVTQTPKHLITATGQRVTLRCSPRSGDLSVYWYQQSLDQGLQFLIQYYNGEERAKGNILERFSAQQFPDLHSELNLSSLELGDSALYFCASSPRGGLTSYEQYFGPGTRLTVT.

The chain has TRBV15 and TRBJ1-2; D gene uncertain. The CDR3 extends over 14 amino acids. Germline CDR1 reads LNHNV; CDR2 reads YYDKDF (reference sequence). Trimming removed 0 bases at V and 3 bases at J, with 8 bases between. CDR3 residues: CATSRDNSHYGYTF. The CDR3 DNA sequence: TGTGCCACCAGCAGAGATAATAGCCACTATGGCTACACCTTC.